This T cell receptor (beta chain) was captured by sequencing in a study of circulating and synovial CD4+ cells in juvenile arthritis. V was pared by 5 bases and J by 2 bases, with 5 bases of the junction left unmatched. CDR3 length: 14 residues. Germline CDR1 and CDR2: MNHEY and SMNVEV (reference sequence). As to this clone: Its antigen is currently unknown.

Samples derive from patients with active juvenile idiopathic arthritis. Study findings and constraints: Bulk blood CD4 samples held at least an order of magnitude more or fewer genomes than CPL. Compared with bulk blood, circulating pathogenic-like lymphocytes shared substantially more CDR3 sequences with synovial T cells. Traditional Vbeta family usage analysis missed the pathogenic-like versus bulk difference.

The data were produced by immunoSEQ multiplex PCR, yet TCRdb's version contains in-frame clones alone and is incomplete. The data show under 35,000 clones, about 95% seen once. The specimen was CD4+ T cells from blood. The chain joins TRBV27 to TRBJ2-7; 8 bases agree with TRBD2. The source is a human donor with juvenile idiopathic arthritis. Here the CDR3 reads CASSQLAVPYEQYF. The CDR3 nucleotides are TGTGCCAGCAGTCAACTAGCGGTCCCCTACGAGCAGTACTTC.